These 28 T cell receptor beta chains share one sample of origin, sequenced in a study of T cell responses to AZD1222 COVID-19 vaccine. Measured with immunoSEQ multiplex PCR; TCRdb has only the in-frame clones, and not every one. The sample lists over 100,000 clones; around 87% were seen once. The sample here was peripheral blood, taken 28 days after the second AZD1222 dose. These TCRs come from an adult who received the AZD1222 COVID-19 vaccine.

Only one count was recorded for this clone. The chain couples TRBV7-3 to TRBJ2-5; 10 nucleotides line up with TRBD2. The CDR3 loop spans 14 amino acids. Trimming at V came to 5 bases and at J to 2 bases, leaving 2 bases not matched to a gene. Germline loops: CDR1 SGHTA, CDR2 FQGTGA. CDR3 sequence (DNA): TGTGCCAGCAGCACTAGCGGGGCGCAAGAGACCCAGTACTTC. Its protein is CASSTSGAQETQYF.

The chain uses TRBV5-5 and TRBJ1-2; TRBD1 might be the D (5 bases). This CDR3 has 15 residues. Per germline, CDR1 SGHKS and CDR2 YYEKEE (reference sequence). V was trimmed by 3 bases and J by 0 bases, leaving 12 bases between them. DNA for the CDR3: TGTGCCAGCAGCTGGGGACCGTTAGCTAACTATGGCTACACCTTC. Translated, it gives CASSWGPLANYGYTF.

The J gene is TRBJ2-1, the V gene TRBV12-3 or TRBV12-4; TRBD1 might be the D (5 bases). The CDR3 has 12 amino acids. V was shortened by 5 bases and J by 9 bases, with 11 bases between the two germline ends. The CDR3 nucleotides read TGTGCCAGCAGTCCAGGGTCGTCTGAGCAGTTCTTC. Protein product: CASSPGSSEQFF.

The chain employs TRBV7-2 and TRBJ1-6; D is ambiguous. Per the germline V gene, CDR1 is SGHTA and CDR2 is FQGNSA. This CDR3 has 15 amino acids. Trimming removed 7 bases at V and 5 bases at J, with 15 bases between. The DNA for the CDR3 is TGTGCCAGCAACTCCGAAGGAGCTAATAATTCACCCCTCCACTTT. Residues: CASNSEGANNSPLHF.

The chain recombines TRBV5-1 with TRBJ1-4; a weak D match, TRBD1 (5 bases). Germline CDR1 reads SGHRS; CDR2 reads YFSETQ. Trimming stripped 0 bases from V and 6 bases from J, with 18 bases between. The CDR3 runs 17 residues. The CDR3 bases are TGCGCCAGCAGCTTGGCCGTTAGGGGACCGGGAGATGAAAAACTGTTTTTT. Its protein is CASSLAVRGPGDEKLFF.

This clone was seen a few times. The chain couples TRBV7-9 to TRBJ2-2; 9 bases line up with TRBD2. Germline CDR1 and CDR2: SEHNR and FQNEAQ (reference sequence). The CDR3 is 16 amino acids. Trimming removed 3 bases from V and 4 bases from J; junction bases left unmatched: 6. The CDR3 is CASSLSTSGSTGELFF. CDR3 coding DNA: TGTGCCAGCAGCTTGTCGACTAGCGGAAGCACCGGGGAGCTGTTTTTT.

The genes are TRBV27 and TRBJ2-5, with TRBD1 as a possible D gene (5 bases). Trimming stripped 3 bases from V and 1 base from J, with 9 bases between. This CDR3 is built from 14 residues. Germline V CDR1 and CDR2: MNHEY, SMNVEV (reference sequence). The CDR3 here is CASSLSRGQETQYF. The CDR3 nucleotides read TGTGCCAGCAGTTTGAGTAGGGGCCAAGAGACCCAGTACTTC.

In this sample, this clone turned up once. This chain's CDR3 is CASGTRREGEQFF. The DNA for the CDR3 is TGTGCCAGCGGGACTAGACGAGAGGGTGAGCAGTTCTTC. The V and J genes are TRBV7-2 and TRBJ2-1; 8 nucleotides align to TRBD2. V gave up 8 bases and J gave up 9 bases; unmatched junction bases: 9. CDR3 length: 13 amino acids. Germline V CDR1 and CDR2: SGHTA, FQGNSA.

This clone showed up just once. V is TRBV4-1 and J is TRBJ1-5; 12 bases agree with TRBD1. V dropped 3 bases and J dropped 6; count of bases not matched to a gene: 3. CDR1 and CDR2 from the germline V gene are MGHRA and YSYEKL. This CDR3 region has 15 residues. CDR3 DNA: TGCGCCAGCAGCCAGGGACAGGGGGCTCGTCAGCCCCAGCATTTT. It encodes CASSQGQGARQPQHF.

This clone is a singleton in its sample. The CDR3 is CASSLFGTGGTGNQPQHF. DNA for the CDR3: TGTGCCAGCAGCTTGTTTGGTACAGGGGGCACCGGCAATCAGCCCCAGCATTTT. The chain recombines TRBV5-5 with TRBJ1-5, with 9 bases aligning to TRBD1. The germline gives CDR1 SGHKS, CDR2 YYEKEE (reference sequence). The CDR3 is 18 residues long. V was pared by 1 base and J by 2 bases, with 10 bases of the junction left unmatched.

This clone was seen once. Written as DNA, the CDR3 is TGTGCCAGCAGTTTGGGAGTTAGGGACATTCAGTACTTC. Protein: CASSLGVRDIQYF. The chain carries TRBV12-3 or TRBV12-4 and TRBJ2-4; a weak D match, TRBD2 (5 bases). V lost 3 bases to trimming and J lost 8 bases, with 11 bases between them. The CDR3 consists of 13 residues.

The chain joins TRBV7-9 to TRBJ2-7; D is ambiguous. V was cut by 4 bases and J by 3 bases, with 13 bases left in between. In germline, CDR1 is SEHNR, CDR2 FQNEAQ (reference sequence). CDR3 length equals 14 residues. CDR3: CASSSGRVDYEQYF. In DNA form, the CDR3 reads TGTGCCAGCAGCTCCGGACGGGTAGACTACGAGCAGTACTTC.

This clone has a single count. The chain links TRBV6-5 to TRBJ2-3, with 9 nucleotides matching TRBD2. This CDR3 region has 13 residues. The V segment lost 8 bases and the J segment 6 bases; nucleotides outside the gene matches: 6. The germline CDR1 and CDR2 sequences are MNHEY and SVGAGI. The CDR3 reads CASRGTSRDTQYF. The CDR3 bases are TGTGCCAGCCGAGGGACTAGCAGGGATACGCAGTATTTT.

V gene TRBV7-9 combines with J gene TRBJ1-1; D ambiguous. Germline CDR1 reads SEHNR; CDR2 reads FQNEAQ (reference sequence). The V and J ends lost 2 bases and 2 bases respectively, with 9 bases between them. This CDR3 has 14 amino acids. CDR3 sequence: CASSLSQFNTEAFF. The CDR3 nucleotides are TGTGCCAGCAGCTTATCCCAGTTCAACACTGAAGCTTTCTTT.

The chain is built from TRBV12-5 and TRBJ2-7; D is perhaps TRBD1 (5 bases). The germline V gene has CDR1 LGHNT and CDR2 FRNRAP. Trimming took 0 bases from V and 5 from J, leaving 17 bases between them. The CDR3 consists of 16 residues. CDR3 DNA: TGTGCTAGTGGTTTGGTACTCGCAGGGAAGTTGGACGAGCAGTACTTC. This translates into CASGLVLAGKLDEQYF.

In this sample, this clone turned up a few times. The same CDR3 can be traced to other DNA sequences in this sample. The chain links TRBV4-3 to TRBJ2-7; D not certain. The CDR3 covers 12 residues. Germline values: CDR1 LGHNA, CDR2 YSLEER. V dropped 1 base and J dropped 6 bases, with 7 bases sitting between them. As DNA, the CDR3 is TGCGCCAGCAGCCAAGGGCAAGGCGAGCAGTACTTC. Amino acids: CASSQGQGEQYF.

The V gene is TRBV27, the J gene TRBJ2-1; the D gene could be TRBD1 or TRBD2 (5 bases each). The V end lost 1 base, the J end lost 4 bases, and 14 bases lay between the germline ends. Looked up from germline, CDR1 is MNHEY and CDR2 is SMNVEV (reference sequence). This CDR3 spans 16 amino acids. CDR3: CASSLLPGPVYNEQFF. The CDR3 DNA is TGTGCCAGCAGTTTATTACCGGGACCGGTATACAATGAGCAGTTCTTC.

V and J are TRBV6-5 and TRBJ1-1; D is unclear. Trimming took 4 bases from V and 4 from J, leaving 7 bases between them. The CDR3 contains 12 residues. CDR1 is MNHEY, CDR2 SVGAGI, per germline. Here the CDR3 DNA reads TGTGCCAGCAGTTCCGAGTTCACTGAAGCTTTCTTT. Its translation is CASSSEFTEAFF.

CDR3 in amino acids: CASQGETQYF. The CDR3, as DNA: TGTGCCAGCCAGGGAGAGACCCAGTACTTC. The V and J genes are TRBV7-9 and TRBJ2-5, with TRBD1 as a possible D gene (5 bases). The CDR3 consists of 10 residues. V was pared by 8 bases and J by 4 bases, with 5 bases between. The germline gives CDR1 SEHNR, CDR2 FQNEAQ (reference sequence).

V usage is TRBV9 and J usage is TRBJ1-1; weak D call: TRBD1 (5 bases). The CDR3 totals 16 residues. V was pared by 0 bases and J by 0 bases, with 12 bases between. The germline CDR1 and CDR2 sequences are SGDLS and YYNGEE. The CDR3 loop reads CASSVGGGVVNTEAFF. The CDR3 DNA reads TGTGCCAGCAGCGTAGGTGGAGGGGTGGTGAACACTGAAGCTTTCTTT.

This rearrangement joins TRBV6-2 or TRBV6-3 to TRBJ2-3, with TRBD2 matching over 13 bases. CDR3 length: 16 amino acids. Trimming removed 4 bases from V and 3 bases from J; junction bases left unmatched: 4. The germline V gene encodes CDR1 MNHEY and CDR2 SVGEGT. This CDR3 is CASSFGLAGATDTQYF. CDR3 in DNA: TGTGCCAGCAGTTTTGGACTAGCGGGAGCGACAGATACGCAGTATTTT.

This chain joins TRBV19 and TRBJ1-1; D gene unclear. The CDR3 has 12 amino acids. V lost 1 base and J 8 bases, leaving 8 bases between the germline ends. Germline lookup yields CDR1 LNHDA and CDR2 SQIVND (reference sequence). As DNA, the CDR3 is TGTGCCAGTAGTATAGGGGCTCTAGAAGCTTTCTTT. Protein sequence: CASSIGALEAFF.

The chain joins TRBV4-2 to TRBJ1-1; 9 bases match TRBD1. CDR3 length: 15 amino acids. CDR1 and CDR2 (germline): LGHNA, YNFKEQ. The ends lost 1 base at V and 0 bases at J; junction bases unmatched: 0. CDR3 amino acids: CASSQGTGVNTEAFF. The CDR3 bases are TGTGCCAGCAGCCAAGGGACAGGGGTGAACACTGAAGCTTTCTTT.

The rearrangement joins TRBV28 to TRBJ1-5; D is unclear. V lost 8 bases and J 4 bases, leaving 12 bases between the germline ends. The CDR3 has 13 amino acids. CDR1 is MDHEN, CDR2 SYDVKM, per germline. CDR3 amino acids: CASCRNENQPQHF. CDR3 bases: TGTGCCAGCTGCAGGAATGAGAATCAGCCCCAGCATTTT.

The genes are TRBV30 and TRBJ1-3; D gene unclear. The CDR3 covers 14 residues. Germline CDR1 GTSNPN, CDR2 SVGIG (reference sequence). V lost 1 base and J lost 0, with 7 bases in between. The CDR3 here is CAWSAPNSGNTIYF. The CDR3 DNA reads as TGTGCCTGGAGTGCACCCAACTCTGGAAACACCATATATTTT.

This clone was observed once. This rearrangement joins TRBV6-2 or TRBV6-3 to TRBJ1-2, with TRBD1 as a possible D gene (6 bases). V lost 0 bases to trimming and J lost 0 bases, with 11 bases between them. This CDR3 contains 16 residues. Germline V lookup: CDR1 MNHEY, CDR2 SVGEGT. The CDR3: CASSYSGGEANYGYTF. The CDR3 bases are TGTGCCAGCAGTTACTCGGGGGGCGAAGCTAACTATGGCTACACCTTC.

The chain combines TRBV7-3 with TRBJ2-1; 8 positions match TRBD1. The CDR3 spans 18 residues. Germline-derived CDR1 and CDR2 are SGHTA and FQGTGA. Losses at the gene ends were 5 bases for V and 6 bases for J; bases not matched to a gene: 18. The CDR3 DNA sequence: TGTGCCAGCAGCCGAGGACAGGGAGGAACCGGATATTTCAATGAGCAGTTCTTC. Its protein is CASSRGQGGTGYFNEQFF.

The chain has TRBV7-9 and TRBJ1-4; 9 nucleotides match TRBD1. This CDR3 is built from 16 residues. The junction had 7 bases not matched to a gene; V was cut back by 1 base and J by 7 bases. Per the germline V gene, CDR1 is SEHNR and CDR2 is FQNEAQ (reference sequence). The chain's CDR3 is CASSLGETGGFEKLFF. CDR3 in DNA: TGTGCCAGCAGCTTAGGAGAAACAGGGGGCTTTGAAAAACTGTTTTTT.